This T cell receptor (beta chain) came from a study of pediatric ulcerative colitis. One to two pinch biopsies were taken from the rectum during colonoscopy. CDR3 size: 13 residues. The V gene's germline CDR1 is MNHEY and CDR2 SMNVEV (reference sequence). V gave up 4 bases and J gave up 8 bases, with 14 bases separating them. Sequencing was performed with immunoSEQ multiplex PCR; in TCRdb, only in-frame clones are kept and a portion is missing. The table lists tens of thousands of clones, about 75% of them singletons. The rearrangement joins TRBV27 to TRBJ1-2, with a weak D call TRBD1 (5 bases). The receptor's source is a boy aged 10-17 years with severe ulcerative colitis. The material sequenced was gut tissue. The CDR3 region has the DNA TGTGCCAGCAGTTGGGGACGGGGTGCCGGCTACACCTTC. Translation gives CASSWGRGAGYTF.